This T cell receptor (beta chain) was obtained from a study of control samples from healthy donors and cancer patients. Generated by immunoSEQ multiplex PCR, the TCRdb table keeps only in-frame clones and is missing some. The repertoire holds around 130,000 clones, 70% to 90% seen once, with 3% to 3.5% in the top ten. V gave up 0 bases and J gave up 10 bases, with 21 bases separating them. Germline assignment: CDR1 SGDLS and CDR2 YYNGEE. This CDR3 has 16 amino acids. The receptor comes from a man aged 50 or older in good health. What was sequenced was blood. This sequence joins TRBV9 and TRBJ2-3, with a possible D match to TRBD2 (5 bases). In nucleotides, the CDR3 is TGTGCCAGCAGCGTAGGGTCTAGCCCGAATGTTTTCTCGCAGTATTTT. Translating gives CASSVGSSPNVFSQYF.